This TCR beta chain was recorded in a study of CD8 T cells in Susac syndrome. An input of roughly 0.5 to 1 ug of RNA was subjected to reverse transcription using random hexamers. Amplification of TCR beta CDR3 spanned 54 Vbeta and 13 Jbeta via immunoSEQ multiplex PCR. A single record per CDR3 protein comes from TCRdb applying MiXCR to the immunoSEQ multiplex PCR reads. The repertoire holds fewer than 350,000 distinct CDR3 sequences, with approximately 91% as singletons. While CD8+ and CD4+ T cells were isolated negatively, TEMRA cells were enriched by FACS. V was pared by 5 bases and J by 4 bases, with 5 bases between. Germline CDR1 SGDLS, CDR2 YYNGEE. The CDR3 is made up of 11 amino acids.

Material for sequencing was CD8+ T cells from PBMCs. This receptor was identified in a human donor with multiple sclerosis. This chain links TRBV9 with TRBJ2-3; no clear D gene. CDR3 nucleotide sequence: TGTGCCAGCAGTGGTCCAGATACGCAGTATTTT. Translating gives CASSGPDTQYF.